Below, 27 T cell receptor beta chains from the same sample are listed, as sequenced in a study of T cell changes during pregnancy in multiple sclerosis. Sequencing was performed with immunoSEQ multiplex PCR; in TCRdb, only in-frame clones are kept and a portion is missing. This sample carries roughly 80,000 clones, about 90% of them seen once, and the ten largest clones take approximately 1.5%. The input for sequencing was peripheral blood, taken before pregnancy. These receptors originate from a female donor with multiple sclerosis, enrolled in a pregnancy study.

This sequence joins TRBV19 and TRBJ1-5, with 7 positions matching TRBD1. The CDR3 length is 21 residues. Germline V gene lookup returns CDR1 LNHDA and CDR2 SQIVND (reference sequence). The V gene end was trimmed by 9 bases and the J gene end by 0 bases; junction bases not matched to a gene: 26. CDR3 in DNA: TGTGCCAGGGAAAGACAGGGAAGGAGGGCCCCACCCTTCGATAGCAATCAGCCCCAGCATTTT. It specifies CARERQGRRAPPFDSNQPQHF.

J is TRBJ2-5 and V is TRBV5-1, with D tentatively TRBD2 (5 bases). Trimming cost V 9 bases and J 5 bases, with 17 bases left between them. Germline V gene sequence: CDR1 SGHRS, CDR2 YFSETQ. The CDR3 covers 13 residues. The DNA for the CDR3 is TGCGCCACCGCCGAGATAGGCGGGGAGACCCAGTACTTC. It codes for CATAEIGGETQYF.

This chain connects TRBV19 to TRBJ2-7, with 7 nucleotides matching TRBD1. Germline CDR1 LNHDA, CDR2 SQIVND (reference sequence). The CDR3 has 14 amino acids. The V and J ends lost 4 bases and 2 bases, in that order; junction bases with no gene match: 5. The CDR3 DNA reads TGTGCCAGTAGTACCCGGGACAGCACCTACGAGCAGTACTTC. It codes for CASSTRDSTYEQYF.

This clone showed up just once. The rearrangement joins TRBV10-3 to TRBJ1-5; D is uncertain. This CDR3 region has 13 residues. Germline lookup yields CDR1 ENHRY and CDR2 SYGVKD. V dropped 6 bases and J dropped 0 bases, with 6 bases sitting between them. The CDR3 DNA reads TGTGCCATCAGAGCTTATAGCAATCAGCCCCAGCATTTT. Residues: CAIRAYSNQPQHF.

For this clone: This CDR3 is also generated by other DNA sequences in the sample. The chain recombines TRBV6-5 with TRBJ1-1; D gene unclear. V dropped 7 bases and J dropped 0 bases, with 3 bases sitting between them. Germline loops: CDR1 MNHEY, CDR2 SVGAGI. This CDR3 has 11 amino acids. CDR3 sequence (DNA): TGTGCCAGCATCTTGAACACTGAAGCTTTCTTT. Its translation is CASILNTEAFF.

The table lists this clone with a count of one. The CDR3 protein is CASSRGGTTNEQFF. CDR3 DNA: TGCGCCAGCAGCCGCGGAGGGACCACAAATGAGCAGTTCTTC. The chain joins TRBV5-1 to TRBJ2-1; TRBD2 is a possible D gene (6 bases). The CDR3 runs 14 residues. CDR1 is SGHRS and CDR2 is YFSETQ in the germline V gene. Trimming removed 4 bases at V and 7 bases at J, with 15 bases between.

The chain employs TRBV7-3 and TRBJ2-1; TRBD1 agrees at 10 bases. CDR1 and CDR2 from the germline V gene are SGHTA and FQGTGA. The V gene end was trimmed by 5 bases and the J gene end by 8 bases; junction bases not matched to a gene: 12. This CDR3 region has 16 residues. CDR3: CASSQRTGGRNYEQFF. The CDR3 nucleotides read TGTGCCAGCAGCCAGCGGACAGGGGGGAGGAATTATGAGCAGTTCTTC. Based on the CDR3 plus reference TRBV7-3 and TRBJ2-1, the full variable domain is GAGVSQTPSNKVTEKGKYVELRCDPISGHTALYWYRQSLGQGPEFLIYFQGTGAADDSGLPNDRFFAVRPEGSVSTLKIQRTERGDSAVYLCASSQRTGGRNYEQFFGPGTRLTVL.

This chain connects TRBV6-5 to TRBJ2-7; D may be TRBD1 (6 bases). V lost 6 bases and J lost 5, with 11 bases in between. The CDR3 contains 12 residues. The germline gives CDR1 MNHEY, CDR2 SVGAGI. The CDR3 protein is CASSQGRNEQYF. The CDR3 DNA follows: TGTGCCAGCAGCCAGGGGCGGAACGAGCAGTACTTC.

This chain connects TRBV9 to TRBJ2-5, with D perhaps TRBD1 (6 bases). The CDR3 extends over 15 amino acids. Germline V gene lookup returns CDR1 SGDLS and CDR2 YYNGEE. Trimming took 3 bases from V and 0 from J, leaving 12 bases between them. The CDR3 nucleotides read TGTGCCAGCAGCGCCGGGACACTGTACCAAGAGACCCAGTACTTC. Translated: CASSAGTLYQETQYF.

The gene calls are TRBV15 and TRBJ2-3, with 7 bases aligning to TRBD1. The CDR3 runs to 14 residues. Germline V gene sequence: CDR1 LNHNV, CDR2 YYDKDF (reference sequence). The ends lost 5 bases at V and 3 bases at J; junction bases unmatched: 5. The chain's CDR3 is CATSFGQETDTQYF. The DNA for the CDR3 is TGTGCCACCAGCTTCGGACAGGAGACAGATACGCAGTATTTT.

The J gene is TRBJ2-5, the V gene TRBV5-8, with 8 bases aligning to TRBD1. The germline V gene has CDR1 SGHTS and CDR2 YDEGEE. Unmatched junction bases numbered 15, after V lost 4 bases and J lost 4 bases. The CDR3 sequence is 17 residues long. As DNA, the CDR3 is TGTGCCAGCAGCCCGGGGGCCCGGACAGGGATGGGAGAGACCCAGTACTTC. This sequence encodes CASSPGARTGMGETQYF.

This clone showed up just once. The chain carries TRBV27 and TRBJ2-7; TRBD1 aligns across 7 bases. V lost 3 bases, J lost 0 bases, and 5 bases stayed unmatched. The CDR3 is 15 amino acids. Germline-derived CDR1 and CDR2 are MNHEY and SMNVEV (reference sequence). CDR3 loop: CASSLRGPSSYEQYF. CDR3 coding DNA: TGTGCCAGCAGTTTGAGGGGGCCGAGCTCCTACGAGCAGTACTTC.

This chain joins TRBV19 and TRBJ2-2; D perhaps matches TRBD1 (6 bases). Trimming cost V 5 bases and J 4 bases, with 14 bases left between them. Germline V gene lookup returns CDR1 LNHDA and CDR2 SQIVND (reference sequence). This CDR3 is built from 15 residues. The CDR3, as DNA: TGTGCCAGTAGTTCAGGACAGAGTCTCACCGGGGAGCTGTTTTTT. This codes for CASSSGQSLTGELFF.

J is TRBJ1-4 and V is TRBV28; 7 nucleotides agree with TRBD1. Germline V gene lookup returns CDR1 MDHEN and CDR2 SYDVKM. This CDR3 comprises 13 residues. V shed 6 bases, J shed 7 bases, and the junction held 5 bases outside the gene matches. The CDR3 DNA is TGTGCCAGCAGGCCAGGGGGTCCTGAAAAACTGTTTTTT. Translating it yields CASRPGGPEKLFF. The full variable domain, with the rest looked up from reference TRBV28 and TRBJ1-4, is DVKVTQSSRYLVKRTGEKVFLECVQDMDHENMFWYRQDPGLGLRLIYFSYDVKMKEKGDIPEGYSVSREKKERFSLILESASTNQTSMYLCASRPGGPEKLFFGSGTQLSVL.

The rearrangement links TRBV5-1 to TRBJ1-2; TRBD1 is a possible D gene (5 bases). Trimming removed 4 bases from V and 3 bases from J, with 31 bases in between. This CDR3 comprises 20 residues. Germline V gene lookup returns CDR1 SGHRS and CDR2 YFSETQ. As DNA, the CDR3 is TGCGCCAGCAGCCCAGGGCCGGGGGTCTCGGGGATAAAAACTTACTATGGCTACACCTTC. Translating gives CASSPGPGVSGIKTYYGYTF.

The CDR3 is CASTPETNEKLFF. In DNA, the CDR3 is TGTGCCAGCACTCCAGAAACTAATGAAAAACTGTTTTTT. V gene TRBV6-1 combines with J gene TRBJ1-4, with D unclear. This CDR3 contains 13 residues. Trimming took off 7 bases at V and 1 base at J, with 7 bases between the two ends. The germline V gene encodes CDR1 MNHNS and CDR2 SASEGT.

The CDR3, as DNA: TGTGCCAGCAGCGCCCCCGGGACATGGGAGATGAACACTGAAGCTTTCTTT. Translated: CASSAPGTWEMNTEAFF. V usage is TRBV7-9 and J usage is TRBJ1-1; a weak D match, TRBD1 (6 bases). This CDR3 region has 17 residues. Trimming removed 5 bases at V and 0 bases at J, with 19 bases between. Germline CDR1 SEHNR, CDR2 FQNEAQ (reference sequence). Looking up the rest from reference TRBV7-9 and TRBJ1-1 gives the full variable domain: DTGVSQNPRHKITKRGQNVTFRCDPISEHNRLYWYRQTLGQGPEFLTYFQNEAQLEKSRLLSDRFSAERPKGSFSTLEIQRTEQGDSAMYLCASSAPGTWEMNTEAFFGQGTRLTVV.

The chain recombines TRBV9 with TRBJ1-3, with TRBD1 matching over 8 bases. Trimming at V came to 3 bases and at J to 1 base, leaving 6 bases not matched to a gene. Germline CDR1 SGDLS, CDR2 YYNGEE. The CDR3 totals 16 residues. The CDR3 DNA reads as TGTGCCAGCAGCGCCACTAGGACAGGGTCTGGAAACACCATATATTTT. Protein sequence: CASSATRTGSGNTIYF.

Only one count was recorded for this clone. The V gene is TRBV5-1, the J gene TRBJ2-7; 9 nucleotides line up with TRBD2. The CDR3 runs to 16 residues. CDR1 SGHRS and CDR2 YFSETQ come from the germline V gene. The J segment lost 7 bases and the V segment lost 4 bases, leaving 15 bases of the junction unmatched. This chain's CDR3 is CASSVSSAGGPMEQYF. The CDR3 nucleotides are TGCGCCAGCAGCGTTTCTTCTGCGGGGGGGCCAATGGAGCAGTACTTC.

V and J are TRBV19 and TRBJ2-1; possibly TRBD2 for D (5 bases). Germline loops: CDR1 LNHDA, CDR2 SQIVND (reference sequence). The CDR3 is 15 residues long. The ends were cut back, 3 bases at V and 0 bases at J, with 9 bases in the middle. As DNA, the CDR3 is TGTGCCAGTAGTATCAGCGGAGACTCCTACAATGAGCAGTTCTTC. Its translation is CASSISGDSYNEQFF.

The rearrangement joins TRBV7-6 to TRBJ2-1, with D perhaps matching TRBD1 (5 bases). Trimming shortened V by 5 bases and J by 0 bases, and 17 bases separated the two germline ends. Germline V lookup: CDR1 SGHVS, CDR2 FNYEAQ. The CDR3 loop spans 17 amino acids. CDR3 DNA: TGTGCCAGCAGCAGCACCAAGGGGATAAGCTCCTACAATGAGCAGTTCTTC. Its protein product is CASSSTKGISSYNEQFF.

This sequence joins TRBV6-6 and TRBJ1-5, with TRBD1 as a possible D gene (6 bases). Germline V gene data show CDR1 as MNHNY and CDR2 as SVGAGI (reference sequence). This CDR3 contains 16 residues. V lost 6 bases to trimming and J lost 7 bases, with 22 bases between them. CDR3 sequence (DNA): TGTGCCAGCAGCCCCTCCGGGACAACAGTGGGGCAGCCCCAGCATTTT. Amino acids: CASSPSGTTVGQPQHF.

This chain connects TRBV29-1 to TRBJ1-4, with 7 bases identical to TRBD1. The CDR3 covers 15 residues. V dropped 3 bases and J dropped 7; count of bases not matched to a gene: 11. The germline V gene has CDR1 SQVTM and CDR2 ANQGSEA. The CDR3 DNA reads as TGCAGCGTTGACCGTTCAGGGACAGAGACTGAAAAACTGTTTTTT. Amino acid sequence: CSVDRSGTETEKLFF.

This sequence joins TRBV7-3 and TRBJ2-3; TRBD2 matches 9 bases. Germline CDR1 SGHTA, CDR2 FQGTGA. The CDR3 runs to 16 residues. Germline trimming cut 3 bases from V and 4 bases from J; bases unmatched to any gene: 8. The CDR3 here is CASSFPTSGAADTQYF. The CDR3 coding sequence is TGTGCCAGCAGCTTCCCGACTAGCGGAGCAGCAGATACGCAGTATTTT. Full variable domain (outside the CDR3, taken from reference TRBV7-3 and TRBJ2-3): GAGVSQTPSNKVTEKGKYVELRCDPISGHTALYWYRQSLGQGPEFLIYFQGTGAADDSGLPNDRFFAVRPEGSVSTLKIQRTERGDSAVYLCASSFPTSGAADTQYFGPGTRLTVL.

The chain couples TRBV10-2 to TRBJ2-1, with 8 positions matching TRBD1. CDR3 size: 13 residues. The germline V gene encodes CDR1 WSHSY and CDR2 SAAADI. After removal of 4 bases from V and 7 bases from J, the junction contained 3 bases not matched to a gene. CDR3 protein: CASSVWDRNEQFF. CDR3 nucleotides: TGCGCCAGCAGTGTCTGGGACAGGAATGAGCAGTTCTTC.

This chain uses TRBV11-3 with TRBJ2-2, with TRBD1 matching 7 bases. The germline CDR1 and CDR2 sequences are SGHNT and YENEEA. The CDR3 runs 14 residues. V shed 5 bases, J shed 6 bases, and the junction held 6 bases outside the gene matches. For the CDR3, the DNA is TGTGCCAGCAGCCGATACAGGGGCGCCGGGGAGCTGTTTTTT. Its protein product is CASSRYRGAGELFF. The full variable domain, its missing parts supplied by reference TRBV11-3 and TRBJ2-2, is EAGVVQSPRYKIIEKKQPVAFWCNPISGHNTLYWYLQNLGQGPELLIRYENEEAVDDSQLPKDRFSAERLKGVDSTLKIQPAELGDSAVYLCASSRYRGAGELFFGEGSRLTVL.

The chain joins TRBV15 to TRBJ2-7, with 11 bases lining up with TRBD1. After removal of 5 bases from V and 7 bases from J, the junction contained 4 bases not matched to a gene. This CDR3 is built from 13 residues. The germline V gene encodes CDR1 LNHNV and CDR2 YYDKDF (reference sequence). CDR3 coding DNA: TGTGCCACCAGCGGACAGGGGGCGGGGGAGCAGTACTTC. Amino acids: CATSGQGAGEQYF.